Reported below is one T cell receptor beta chain. Its specificity is unknown. The source of the sample is a study of graft-versus-host responses after intestinal transplantation. In the study overall: Among the recipients, all got anti-thymocyte globulin induction and then tacrolimus and steroids for roughly three years.

Some clones are missing from TCRdb's copy, which holds only in-frame ones; the method was immunoSEQ multiplex PCR. Of roughly 130,000 clones in the sample, roughly 91% are singletons; the top ten hold about 0.18%. Study-wide results and limits: Early post-transplant HvG declines were associated with peak circulating GvH clone levels. Marrow from the recipient contained GvH clones, some of which had appeared first in ileum or blood. In patients with graft-donor T cell macrochimerism, allograft graft-versus-host to host-versus-graft clonal ratios were high.

The sample was unstimulated CD4+ T cells sorted from spleen or lymph node cells, taken before intestinal transplant. The receptor was derived from a human donor who received an intestinal transplant.

The CDR3 DNA sequence: TGCGCCAGCAGCCATCCGGGCGGTGAGCAGTTCTTC. Residues: CASSHPGGEQFF. The rearrangement joins TRBV5-1 to TRBJ2-1; no clear D gene. Trimming removed 4 bases from V and 9 bases from J, with 11 bases in between. CDR1 and CDR2 from the germline V gene are SGHRS and YFSETQ. The CDR3 spans 12 residues.